Below, 21 T cell receptor beta chains from the same sample are listed, as sequenced in a study of metastatic and nonmetastatic thyroid tumors. TCRdb reprocessed the PCR reads using MiXCR. The sample includes about 69,000 clones, 13% to 15% of them seen just once. There were no patients who had received any treatment before thyroid surgery. Sequencing was performed on blood. Every receptor here comes from a male donor with papillary thyroid cancer or a benign thyroid nodule (not recorded which). Some clones in this sample may be carry-over from other donors' samples.

This clone came up many times. The rearrangement links TRBV7-9 to TRBJ2-2; a possible D gene is TRBD2 (5 bases). V lost 4 bases, J lost 7 bases, and 13 bases lay in between. The germline V gene has CDR1 SEHNR and CDR2 FQNEAQ (reference sequence). The CDR3 has 14 residues. The CDR3 here is CASSSRAEGGELFF. The CDR3 DNA reads as TGTGCCAGCAGCTCTAGGGCCGAGGGCGGGGAGCTGTTTTTT.

The table lists this clone with many counts. The chain recombines TRBV7-9 with TRBJ1-2; D is undetermined. Germline CDR1 and CDR2: SEHNR and FQNEAQ (reference sequence). The CDR3 consists of 12 residues. As DNA, the CDR3 is TGTGCAGAGGACGGCTACAACTATGGCTACACCTTC. Its translation is CAEDGYNYGYTF.

This clone was found many times. The genes are TRBV28 and TRBJ1-1, with no clear D. Trimming cost V 2 bases and J 5 bases, with 18 bases left between them. CDR3 length: 16 amino acids. The germline CDR1 and CDR2 sequences are MDHEN and SYDVKM. CDR3 DNA: TGTGCCAGCAGTTTAGGCAGGTACCTCCCATCTACTGAAGCTTTCTTT. Its protein product is CASSLGRYLPSTEAFF.

This clone was observed at least ten times. The chain recombines TRBV30 with TRBJ2-5; a weak D match, TRBD1 (6 bases). Germline values: CDR1 GTSNPN, CDR2 SVGIG (reference sequence). The CDR3 is made up of 14 amino acids. The V and J ends lost 0 bases and 5 bases respectively, with 13 bases between them. The CDR3 loop reads CAWSVEGEWETQYF. The CDR3 coding sequence is TGTGCCTGGAGTGTAGAGGGGGAATGGGAGACCCAGTACTTC.

This clone was detected a few times. This may be a read error, as it is one base from a much larger clone. Other DNA sequences within the sample encode an identical CDR3. The CDR3 region is CASSASAGGSTDTQYF. The CDR3 nucleotides read TGTGCCAGTAGCGCCTCGGCAGGGGGCTCCACAGATACGCAGTATTTT. The V and J genes are TRBV6-4 and TRBJ2-3; 8 bases are shared with TRBD1. V was pared by 9 bases and J by 2 bases, with 13 bases of the junction left unmatched. CDR1 and CDR2 (germline): MRHNA, SNTAGT. This CDR3 is built from 16 residues.

This clone was seen only a few times. The chain has TRBV6-1 and TRBJ1-5, with D hard to call. Germline assignment: CDR1 MNHNS and CDR2 SASEGT. The germline V and J ends were trimmed by 3 bases and 3 bases, with 12 bases remaining between them. This CDR3 has 15 amino acids. The CDR3 bases are TGTGCCAGCAGTGAGGGTTTAATGAACAATCAGCCCCAGCATTTT. It encodes CASSEGLMNNQPQHF.

This clone has ten or more counts. The J gene is TRBJ1-1, the V gene TRBV24-1; D may be TRBD1 (5 bases). The germline V gene has CDR1 KGHDR and CDR2 SFDVKD. This CDR3 contains 14 residues. V was clipped by 5 bases and J by 1 base, with 10 bases between them. CDR3 sequence reads: CATSGGPRNTEAFF. In nucleotides, the CDR3 is TGTGCCACCAGTGGGGGCCCGAGGAACACTGAAGCTTTCTTT.

Many counts were recorded for this clone. V usage is TRBV10-3 and J usage is TRBJ2-7, with D unclear. V was cut by 5 bases and J by 2 bases, with 10 bases left in between. This CDR3 region has 13 residues. Germline V gives CDR1 ENHRY, CDR2 SYGVKD. Written as DNA, the CDR3 is TGTGCCATCAGTTCGGACCTAGCCTACGAGCAGTACGTC. Amino acid sequence: CAISSDLAYEQYV.

This clone has ten or more counts. This chain connects TRBV7-9 to TRBJ2-7, with TRBD1 matching 10 bases. The CDR3 runs to 16 residues. Germline loops: CDR1 SEHNR, CDR2 FQNEAQ (reference sequence). J was trimmed by 6 bases and V by 5 bases; bases with no gene match: 13. The CDR3, as DNA: TGTGCCAGCAGCCAACCAGACAGGGGGCACCCCACCGAGCAGTACTTC. Its translation is CASSQPDRGHPTEQYF.

There are many counts of this clone. The chain couples TRBV28 to TRBJ2-7; D remains unclear. Germline V gene data show CDR1 as MDHEN and CDR2 as SYDVKM. V was clipped by 5 bases and J by 4 bases, with 18 bases between them. The CDR3 is 15 residues long. CDR3 sequence reads: CASSASGQLWYEQYF. The CDR3 DNA is TGTGCCAGCAGTGCCTCGGGCCAACTGTGGTACGAGCAGTACTTC.

This clone was observed at least ten times. The chain uses TRBV7-2 and TRBJ2-3; 13 positions match TRBD2. This CDR3 contains 16 residues. V shed 6 bases, J shed 2 bases, and the junction held 5 bases outside the gene matches. The germline CDR1 and CDR2 sequences are SGHTA and FQGNSA. CDR3 loop: CASSSGLAGITDTQYF. The CDR3 DNA reads TGTGCCAGCAGTTCGGGACTAGCGGGAATCACAGATACGCAGTATTTT.

There are many counts of this clone. The V and J genes are TRBV5-1 and TRBJ1-6; 8 nucleotides match TRBD1. The ends lost 4 bases at V and 7 bases at J; junction bases unmatched: 7. Germline assignment: CDR1 SGHRS and CDR2 YFSETQ. The CDR3 runs 15 residues. The CDR3 loop reads CASSISGGANSPLHF. In DNA form, the CDR3 reads TGCGCCAGCAGCATTTCAGGGGGCGCGAATTCACCCCTCCACTTT.

This clone was counted ten times or more. The chain has TRBV30 and TRBJ2-1; unclear D gene. This CDR3 spans 14 amino acids. From germline, CDR1 is GTSNPN and CDR2 SVGIG (reference sequence). V lost 0 bases to trimming and J lost 3 bases, with 9 bases between them. CDR3 bases: TGTGCCTGGAGTGTCCCAGCGCTCTACAATGAGCAGTTCTTC. Translating it yields CAWSVPALYNEQFF.

Ten or more counts support this clone. The chain recombines TRBV13 with TRBJ2-2; unclear D gene. Between the trimmed V and J ends, which lost 1 base and 4 bases, there was a span of 10 bases. Germline values: CDR1 PRHDT, CDR2 FYEKMQ (reference sequence). The CDR3 sequence is 15 residues long. The CDR3 DNA reads as TGTGCCAGCAGCTTAGACCGGACCCCCACCGGGGAGCTGTTTTTT. It encodes CASSLDRTPTGELFF.

This clone was seen more than once but under ten times. The gene calls are TRBV19 and TRBJ2-2; perhaps TRBD1 as D (5 bases). CDR3 length: 14 amino acids. The ends were cut back, 8 bases at V and 7 bases at J, with 17 bases in the middle. Germline V lookup: CDR1 LNHDA, CDR2 SQIVND (reference sequence). CDR3 residues: CASGVSQGGGELFF. In nucleotides, the CDR3 is TGTGCCAGTGGGGTCTCGCAGGGCGGCGGGGAGCTGTTTTTT.

This clone was seen many times. The chain uses TRBV7-9 and TRBJ2-1; TRBD2 matches 9 bases. Germline V gene sequence: CDR1 SEHNR, CDR2 FQNEAQ (reference sequence). The CDR3 is 16 amino acids. J was trimmed by 7 bases and V by 3 bases; bases with no gene match: 10. The CDR3 reads CASSFRLAGARNEQFF. Written as DNA, the CDR3 is TGTGCCAGCAGCTTTCGATTAGCGGGAGCTAGAAATGAGCAGTTCTTC.

The chain uses TRBV20-1 and TRBJ2-7, with unresolved D. V lost 1 base to trimming and J lost 6 bases, with 10 bases between them. The CDR3 is 12 residues long. Germline V gene data show CDR1 as DFQATT and CDR2 as SNEGSKA (reference sequence). CDR3 protein: CSARVSSFEQYF. CDR3 DNA: TGCAGTGCTAGAGTGAGTAGCTTCGAGCAGTACTTC.

This clone showed up many times. The CDR3 DNA reads as TGCGCCAGCAGCCAAAAAGTCCTGAACACTGAAGCTTTCTTT. Its protein is CASSQKVLNTEAFF. The rearrangement uses TRBV4-1 and TRBJ1-1; the D is unclear. Between the trimmed V and J ends, which lost 2 bases and 0 bases, there was a span of 7 bases. The CDR3 runs to 14 residues. Germline values: CDR1 MGHRA, CDR2 YSYEKL.

Concerning this clone itself: At one of its ends the junction is not consistent with the germline gene, which may arise from a read error. The chain has TRBV11-2 and TRBJ2-7; TRBD2 matches 10 bases. CDR3 length equals 15 residues. Germline CDR1 and CDR2: SGHAT and FQNNGV. The CDR3 DNA is TGTGCCATCAGCCCTGTACTAGCGGGAAACTACGAGCAGTACTTC. Its protein is CAISPVLAGNYEQYF.

V is TRBV7-6 and J is TRBJ1-1, with D perhaps matching TRBD1 (6 bases). The germline V and J ends were trimmed by 6 bases and 6 bases, with 23 bases remaining between them. CDR1 and CDR2 from the germline V gene are SGHVS and FNYEAQ. The CDR3 sequence is 16 residues long. CDR3 coding DNA: TGTGCCAGCAGTTTCGACAGGTGGTGGGTTCCGTCTGAAGCTTTCTTT. Its translation: CASSFDRWWVPSEAFF.

This clone has at least ten counts. The chain uses TRBV6-5 and TRBJ2-5, with D possibly being TRBD2 (6 bases). This CDR3 has 13 amino acids. Germline-derived CDR1 and CDR2 are MNHEY and SVGAGI. V dropped 3 bases and J dropped 5 bases, with 10 bases sitting between them. The DNA for the CDR3 is TGTGCCAGCAGTTATGCGGGAAAGGAGACCCAGTACTTC. Its translation is CASSYAGKETQYF.